These 22 T cell receptor beta chains originate from one sample sequenced in a study of blood T cell repertoires in COVID-19 (dated by TCRdb to 2019 to 2021). The method was the immunoSEQ multiplex PCR assay. Here the immuneACCESS table is served through TCRdb, limited to in-frame sequences with V and J called. Missing clones are a known gap in these copies; in checked studies unresolved V genes cover under half, and the rest lacks a known reason. The table for this sample lists about 29,000 clones; less than 90% of them were counted only once. The ten largest clones add up to about 10% of the sample. Sequenced: peripheral blood. The origin of the receptors is a man older than 75 with active COVID-19.

The chain combines TRBV7-8 with TRBJ1-2; D gene uncertain. Germline values: CDR1 SGHVS, CDR2 FQNEAQ. Trimming took off 5 bases at V and 2 bases at J, with 9 bases between the two ends. The CDR3 loop spans 13 amino acids. Here the CDR3 DNA reads TGTGCCAGCAGCCCAGCCTTCAACTATGGCTACACCTTC. Translation gives CASSPAFNYGYTF.

J is TRBJ1-2 and V is TRBV10-3; 8 nucleotides line up with TRBD1. With V trimmed by 8 bases and J by 6 bases, 8 bases remained unmatched. There are 13 residues in the CDR3. Germline loops: CDR1 ENHRY, CDR2 SYGVKD. CDR3 nucleotide sequence: TGTGCCATCGGCAACAACAGGGGGAATGGCTACACCTTC. Amino acid sequence: CAIGNNRGNGYTF.

This sequence joins TRBV6-6 and TRBJ2-7; possibly TRBD2 for D (7 bases). V dropped 2 bases and J dropped 2 bases, with 16 bases sitting between them. Germline CDR1 and CDR2: MNHNY and SVGAGI (reference sequence). The CDR3 length is 16 residues. The CDR3 coding sequence is TGTGCCAGCAGTTACGCTCAGGGAGGGGGGACCTACGAGCAGTACTTC. The encoded protein is CASSYAQGGGTYEQYF.

This clone was found a few times. This rearrangement joins TRBV7-9 to TRBJ2-7; D may be TRBD1 (5 bases). The ends were cut back, 1 base at V and 6 bases at J, with 10 bases in the middle. Germline CDR1 is SEHNR and CDR2 is FQNEAQ (reference sequence). The CDR3 spans 13 residues. The DNA for the CDR3 is TGTGCCAGCAGCTTAGGGGGCAGGGCCGAGCAGTACTTC. Its translation is CASSLGGRAEQYF.

V gene TRBV24-1 combines with J gene TRBJ2-1; D is perhaps TRBD2 (6 bases). Germline assignment: CDR1 KGHDR and CDR2 SFDVKD. The CDR3 totals 15 residues. Trimming took 4 bases from V and 7 from J, leaving 16 bases between them. The CDR3 reads CATSDQNAGRNEQFF. The CDR3 DNA sequence: TGTGCCACCAGTGACCAAAACGCGGGGAGGAATGAGCAGTTCTTC.

The chain uses TRBV6-6 and TRBJ1-5; 11 bases are shared with TRBD1. The CDR3 is made up of 14 amino acids. Looked up from germline, CDR1 is MNHNY and CDR2 is SVGAGI (reference sequence). V shed 6 bases, J shed 7 bases, and the junction held 5 bases outside the gene matches. In DNA form, the CDR3 reads TGTGCCAGCAGCGGACAGGGGGCCCGGCAGCCCCAGCATTTT. Translation: CASSGQGARQPQHF.

J is TRBJ1-1 and V is TRBV5-6; 8 nucleotides match TRBD1. This CDR3 has 16 amino acids. Germline CDR1 is SGHDT and CDR2 is YYEEEE. J lost 5 bases, V lost 4 bases, and 13 bases had no gene match. This chain's CDR3 is CASSGTGLHRQTEAFF. The CDR3 nucleotides are TGTGCCAGCAGCGGGACAGGTCTCCATCGTCAGACTGAAGCTTTCTTT.

V usage is TRBV18 and J usage is TRBJ2-1; the match to TRBD2 covers 10 bases. Germline lookup yields CDR1 KGHSH and CDR2 LQKENI. Trimming at V came to 3 bases and at J to 6 bases, leaving 5 bases not matched to a gene. This CDR3 has 15 residues. In DNA form, the CDR3 reads TGTGCCAGCTCACCTCAGCGGGGGGGCCCCAATGAGCAGTTCTTC. Translation: CASSPQRGGPNEQFF.

This rearrangement joins TRBV5-1 to TRBJ2-1, with a possible D match to TRBD1 (5 bases). Germline V gene lookup returns CDR1 SGHRS and CDR2 YFSETQ. V lost 5 bases to trimming and J lost 8 bases, with 8 bases between them. The CDR3 sequence is 11 residues long. CDR3: CASRRGDEQFF. The CDR3 bases are TGCGCCAGCAGAAGGGGCGATGAGCAGTTCTTC. The full variable domain, completed using reference TRBV5-1 and TRBJ2-1, is KAGVTQTPRYLIKTRGQQVTLSCSPISGHRSVSWYQQTPGQGLQFLFEYFSETQRNKGNFPGRFSGRQFSNSRSEMNVSTLELGDSALYLCASRRGDEQFFGPGTRLTVL.

The chain uses TRBV11-3 and TRBJ2-1; no clear D gene. Germline V gene data show CDR1 as SGHNT and CDR2 as YENEEA. CDR3 length: 12 amino acids. Trimming took off 3 bases at V and 9 bases at J, with 9 bases between the two ends. In DNA form, the CDR3 reads TGTGCCAGCAGCTTTCTGTTCCTTGAGCAGTTCTTC. Protein: CASSFLFLEQFF.

The count of this clone is one. The chain has TRBV4-1 and TRBJ1-1; 7 bases line up with TRBD1. The CDR3 covers 14 residues. Per the germline V gene, CDR1 is MGHRA and CDR2 is YSYEKL. V lost 1 base to trimming and J lost 4 bases; unmatched junction nucleotides: 3. CDR3 coding DNA: TGCGCCAGCAGCCAAGTTTACAGGGGCACTGAAGCTTTCTTT. Its translation: CASSQVYRGTEAFF.

A few counts support this clone. This sequence joins TRBV5-8 and TRBJ2-1; D might be TRBD1 (6 bases). Per germline, CDR1 SGHTS and CDR2 YDEGEE. The CDR3 has 15 amino acids. Deletions cut 4 bases from V and 6 bases from J, with 17 bases between. DNA of the CDR3: TGTGCCAGCAGCCTGGCACCTGGGGGCCGCAATGAGCAGTTCTTC. Translating gives CASSLAPGGRNEQFF.

The rearrangement uses TRBV5-3 and TRBJ2-2; D is unclear. TRBV5-3 is classed as an ORF, of uncertain function. The CDR3 has 12 residues. V lost 1 base and J lost 6, with 4 bases in between. As DNA, the CDR3 is TGTGCCAGAAGCTTGAGCGCCGGGGAGCTGTTTTTT. It yields the protein CARSLSAGELFF.

The chain carries TRBV7-9 and TRBJ2-3; 12 nucleotides match TRBD1. The junction had 1 base not matched to a gene; V was cut back by 0 bases and J by 6 bases. The CDR3 totals 15 residues. The V gene's germline CDR1 is SEHNR and CDR2 FQNEAQ (reference sequence). In DNA, the CDR3 is TGTGCCAGCAGCTTAGCGGGACAGGGGGCTGATACGCAGTATTTT. Protein sequence: CASSLAGQGADTQYF.

This clone was counted a single time. The chain links TRBV20-1 to TRBJ1-1, with a tentative D call TRBD1 (6 bases). Trimming took off 3 bases at V and 5 bases at J, with 10 bases between the two ends. The CDR3 extends over 12 amino acids. Germline V gives CDR1 DFQATT, CDR2 SNEGSKA (reference sequence). The CDR3 bases are TGCAGTGCTAGTGCAGGGGTTACTGAAGCTTTCTTT. This gives the protein CSASAGVTEAFF.

The chain employs TRBV27 and TRBJ1-1, with 8 positions matching TRBD1. Germline CDR1 MNHEY, CDR2 SMNVEV (reference sequence). This CDR3 is 15 amino acids long. Trimming at V came to 3 bases and at J to 4 bases, leaving 7 bases not matched to a gene. In DNA, the CDR3 is TGTGCCAGCAGTTTCAGGGGGCGCAGGAGCACTGAAGCTTTCTTT. This gives the protein CASSFRGRRSTEAFF.

This rearrangement joins TRBV11-3 to TRBJ2-7, with a weak D call TRBD2 (7 bases). V was cut by 0 bases and J by 5 bases, with 17 bases left in between. Germline V gene sequence: CDR1 SGHNT, CDR2 YENEEA. The CDR3 runs to 16 residues. In DNA form, the CDR3 reads TGTGCCAGCAGCTTAGATGGGCGGGGGCCTCCGGACGAGCAGTACTTC. Residues: CASSLDGRGPPDEQYF. The whole variable domain, remainder taken from reference TRBV11-3 and TRBJ2-7, is EAGVVQSPRYKIIEKKQPVAFWCNPISGHNTLYWYLQNLGQGPELLIRYENEEAVDDSQLPKDRFSAERLKGVDSTLKIQPAELGDSAVYLCASSLDGRGPPDEQYFGPGTRLTVT.

V is TRBV2 and J is TRBJ1-6, with 10 bases matching TRBD1. Germline CDR1 reads SNHLY; CDR2 reads FYNNEI. V was clipped by 6 bases and J by 7 bases; unmatched bases: 3. The CDR3 is 14 residues long. The CDR3 nucleotides read TGTGCCAGCAGACCGGGACAGGGGAATTCACCCCTCCACTTT. Amino acids: CASRPGQGNSPLHF.

This rearrangement joins TRBV7-2 to TRBJ1-1; no clear D. Trimming left V 0 bases short and J 0 bases short, with 23 bases between. The CDR3 loop spans 20 amino acids. Germline CDR1 SGHTA, CDR2 FQGNSA. CDR3 in DNA: TGTGCCAGCAGCTTAGCCGGTTCTGGGCAGAAAGGCGTCCTGAACACTGAAGCTTTCTTT. It is translated as CASSLAGSGQKGVLNTEAFF.

The CDR3 loop reads CASSDGTGGYDEQYF. The CDR3 DNA reads as TGCGCCAGCAGTGACGGGACAGGGGGGTATGACGAGCAGTACTTC. V usage is TRBV10-2 and J usage is TRBJ2-7; 11 nucleotides agree with TRBD1. Germline V CDR1 and CDR2: WSHSY, SAAADI. The CDR3 covers 15 residues. The V and J ends lost 3 bases and 5 bases, in that order; junction bases with no gene match: 6.

The chain carries TRBV6-5 and TRBJ1-6, with no clear D. Trimming left V 8 bases short and J 6 bases short, with 11 bases between. The length of the CDR3 is 13 residues. Germline V gene data show CDR1 as MNHEY and CDR2 as SVGAGI. The CDR3 region has the DNA TGTGCCAGCTCGAGAGGGTTTAATTCACCCCTCCACTTT. This codes for CASSRGFNSPLHF.

The rearrangement joins TRBV5-3 to TRBJ1-1; 8 nucleotides agree with TRBD1. TRBV5-3 is treated as an ORF (open reading frame) with a function not yet certain. Trimming cost V 7 bases and J 3 bases; bases outside gene matches: 8. The CDR3 has 14 residues. In DNA, the CDR3 is TGTGCCAGATGCCGGACAGGGCATTACACTGAAGCTTTCTTT. This sequence encodes CARCRTGHYTEAFF.